These T cell receptor beta chains were read from a single sample in a study of OX40 agonist ivuxolimab in advanced cancers. Using immunoSEQ multiplex PCR, the repertoire was profiled, and TCRdb retains in-frame clones only, with some absent. The table shows around 20,000 clones, with approximately 84% occurring only once. The material sequenced was CD4+ or CD8+ T cells sorted from blood, taken in a trial of the OX40 agonist ivuxolimab. All receptors come from an adult with an advanced solid tumor such as melanoma, head and neck, liver or kidney cancer. CDR3s include the opening cysteine and the closing phenylalanine or tryptophan. Each record gives: CDR3 DNA, CDR3 protein, J gene, D gene, clone size, V gene. The D gene is left open where the match is weak. Clone size appears in some rows only: once, few, many, or a class for an expanded clone.

CDR3nt: TGTGCCAGCAGCCAAGGAGGGAGACAGGGGACCGGGGAGCTGTTTTTT
CDR3aa: CASSQGGRQGTGELFF
j_gene: TRBJ2-2
d_gene: TRBD1
abundance: .
v_gene: TRBV4-2

CDR3nt: TGTGCCAGCAGTGACACATACTCTGGAAACACCATATATTTT
CDR3aa: CASSDTYSGNTIYF
j_gene: TRBJ1-3
d_gene: .
abundance: .
v_gene: TRBV6-5

CDR3nt: TGTGCCAGCAGTTCGAACAGGATATCCTACGAGCAGTACTTC
CDR3aa: CASSSNRISYEQYF
j_gene: TRBJ2-7
d_gene: .
abundance: .
v_gene: TRBV6-5

CDR3nt: TGTGCCAGTAGTAATTCAAGAAGGGGTGCTGGAGATACGCAGTATTTT
CDR3aa: CASSNSRRGAGDTQYF
j_gene: TRBJ2-3
d_gene: .
abundance: .
v_gene: TRBV19

CDR3nt: TGCGCCAGCAGGGGGACAAGGGAAGCTTTCTTT
CDR3aa: CASRGTREAFF
j_gene: TRBJ1-1
d_gene: .
abundance: .
v_gene: TRBV5-1

CDR3nt: TGTGCCAGCAGGCGTAGCAGAGACACTGAAGCTTTCTTT
CDR3aa: CASRRSRDTEAFF
j_gene: TRBJ1-1
d_gene: .
abundance: .
v_gene: TRBV6-1

CDR3nt: TGTGCCAGCAGAGTCAGAGCCGGTGAAAAACTGTTTTTT
CDR3aa: CASRVRAGEKLFF
j_gene: TRBJ1-4
d_gene: .
abundance: .
v_gene: TRBV2

CDR3nt: TGCGCCAGCAGCGGCGCCCGACAGGGAATGAGAGATACGCAGTATTTT
CDR3aa: CASSGARQGMRDTQYF
j_gene: TRBJ2-3
d_gene: TRBD1
abundance: .
v_gene: TRBV5-1

CDR3nt: TGTGCCATCAGTGCTACAGGGGGCAAGGGCACCGGGGAGCTGTTTTTT
CDR3aa: CAISATGGKGTGELFF
j_gene: TRBJ2-2
d_gene: TRBD1
abundance: few
v_gene: TRBV10-3

CDR3nt: TGTGCCAGCAGCTGGAGACTGGGTCGGAATGAGCAGTTCTTC
CDR3aa: CASSWRLGRNEQFF
j_gene: TRBJ2-1
d_gene: .
abundance: .
v_gene: TRBV9

CDR3nt: TGCGCCAGCAGTGGAATCGGGACACCCTACAATGAGCAGTTCTTC
CDR3aa: CASSGIGTPYNEQFF
j_gene: TRBJ2-1
d_gene: .
abundance: .
v_gene: TRBV10-2

CDR3nt: TGTGCCAGCAGCGTAGACACCACCTACGAGCAGTACTTC
CDR3aa: CASSVDTTYEQYF
j_gene: TRBJ2-7
d_gene: .
abundance: .
v_gene: TRBV9

CDR3nt: TGTGCCAGCAAAAAATCAACCGGGACTAGCGGGAGCTATGAGCAGTTCTTC
CDR3aa: CASKKSTGTSGSYEQFF
j_gene: TRBJ2-1
d_gene: TRBD2
abundance: .
v_gene: TRBV2

CDR3nt: TGCGCCAGCAGCTATGGGGGCGGCACTTCCATTAGAGGCTACACCTTC
CDR3aa: CASSYGGGTSIRGYTF
j_gene: TRBJ1-2
d_gene: .
abundance: large
v_gene: TRBV5-1

CDR3nt: TGTGCCAGCAGCCAAGCCTCGCTAGCGGGAGGTACGACAGATACGCAGTATTTT
CDR3aa: CASSQASLAGGTTDTQYF
j_gene: TRBJ2-3
d_gene: TRBD2
abundance: .
v_gene: TRBV14

CDR3nt: TGTGCCAGTAGTCCCCGGGACAGGGGCGATGAGCAGTTCTTC
CDR3aa: CASSPRDRGDEQFF
j_gene: TRBJ2-1
d_gene: TRBD1
abundance: .
v_gene: TRBV19

CDR3nt: TGTGCCAGCAGCTTAGTGGGACCTAACACTGAAGCTTTCTTT
CDR3aa: CASSLVGPNTEAFF
j_gene: TRBJ1-1
d_gene: .
abundance: .
v_gene: TRBV7-3

CDR3nt: TGTGCCAGCAGGACCACTAGGAGGGGACAAGCCAATCAGCCCCAGCATTTT
CDR3aa: CASRTTRRGQANQPQHF
j_gene: TRBJ1-5
d_gene: .
abundance: .
v_gene: TRBV27

CDR3nt: TGTGCCAGCAGCACGAGCGCCCCGACTGAAGCTTTCTTT
CDR3aa: CASSTSAPTEAFF
j_gene: TRBJ1-1
d_gene: .
abundance: .
v_gene: TRBV28

CDR3nt: TGTGCCAGCAGTACCCAAGGCGCGGGAGGAATCACCGGGGAGCTGTTTTTT
CDR3aa: CASSTQGAGGITGELFF
j_gene: TRBJ2-2
d_gene: TRBD2
abundance: .
v_gene: TRBV28

CDR3nt: TGTGCCAGTATAGGGACCATACAAGAGACCCAGTACTTC
CDR3aa: CASIGTIQETQYF
j_gene: TRBJ2-5
d_gene: .
abundance: .
v_gene: TRBV5-3

CDR3nt: TGCGCCTCTCAAAGGGCAGGGGGAAATTCACCCCTCCACTTT
CDR3aa: CASQRAGGNSPLHF
j_gene: TRBJ1-6
d_gene: TRBD1
abundance: .
v_gene: TRBV5-1

CDR3nt: TGTGCCAGCAGCCTTGGTCCCCTACAGTCGGGACATAATTCACCCCTCCACTTT
CDR3aa: CASSLGPLQSGHNSPLHF
j_gene: TRBJ1-6
d_gene: .
abundance: once
v_gene: TRBV5-5

CDR3nt: TGTGCCAGCAGCTTAGGCCTAATCGTAGGGAACACTGAAGCTTTCTTT
CDR3aa: CASSLGLIVGNTEAFF
j_gene: TRBJ1-1
d_gene: .
abundance: .
v_gene: TRBV13

CDR3nt: TGTGCCACCAGCAGAGGGGCGGGAGGGGTCGCCTACGAGCAGTACTTC
CDR3aa: CATSRGAGGVAYEQYF
j_gene: TRBJ2-7
d_gene: TRBD2
abundance: .
v_gene: TRBV15

CDR3nt: TGTGCCAGCAGTTCAGCCGGGACAGGGCTCAAGGATACGCAGTATTTT
CDR3aa: CASSSAGTGLKDTQYF
j_gene: TRBJ2-3
d_gene: TRBD1
abundance: .
v_gene: TRBV28

CDR3nt: TGTGCCAGCAGCCAAGATCTAGCGGGGGGCCCCACAGATACGCAGTATTTT
CDR3aa: CASSQDLAGGPTDTQYF
j_gene: TRBJ2-3
d_gene: TRBD2
abundance: few
v_gene: TRBV4-2

CDR3nt: TGCGCCAGCAGCTTGGCTGGGACAGGGTTTTCCTACGAGCAGTACTTC
CDR3aa: CASSLAGTGFSYEQYF
j_gene: TRBJ2-7
d_gene: TRBD1
abundance: .
v_gene: TRBV5-1

CDR3nt: TGCGCCAGCAGCTTGGGGACCGGATTCAGCTCTGGAAACACCATATATTTT
CDR3aa: CASSLGTGFSSGNTIYF
j_gene: TRBJ1-3
d_gene: .
abundance: .
v_gene: TRBV5-1

CDR3nt: TGCGCCAGCAGCCAAGTCGGGGACAGGGGATACAATGAGCAGTTCTTC
CDR3aa: CASSQVGDRGYNEQFF
j_gene: TRBJ2-1
d_gene: TRBD1
abundance: .
v_gene: TRBV4-1

CDR3nt: TGTGCCAGCAGGAGGACGGTGCAAGAGACCCAGTACTTC
CDR3aa: CASRRTVQETQYF
j_gene: TRBJ2-5
d_gene: .
abundance: few
v_gene: TRBV7-2

CDR3nt: TGCGCCAGCAGCCTCCGGGCCCAAGGGAATACGCAGTATTTT
CDR3aa: CASSLRAQGNTQYF
j_gene: TRBJ2-3
d_gene: .
abundance: .
v_gene: TRBV5-1

CDR3nt: TGTGCCAGCAGCCTCGGGACTAGATCGGATACGCAGTATTTT
CDR3aa: CASSLGTRSDTQYF
j_gene: TRBJ2-3
d_gene: TRBD2
abundance: few
v_gene: TRBV5-6

CDR3nt: TGTGCCAGCAGCTTTGGTGTCTCTGGGGCCAACGTCCTGACTTTC
CDR3aa: CASSFGVSGANVLTF
j_gene: TRBJ2-6
d_gene: .
abundance: .
v_gene: TRBV7-3